These 20 T cell receptor beta chains were sequenced from one sample in a study of long-term antiretroviral therapy in people with HIV. Version v3.0 of the immunoSEQ assay was performed at survey level. Libraries were prepared by immunoSEQ multiplex PCR; TCRdb keeps only in-frame clonotypes and omits some of them. In the table there are 25,000 to 35,000 clones, 95% of which are singletons. The input for sequencing was unsorted PBMCs, taken 5.3 years after starting antiretroviral therapy. The receptors were sampled from a middle-aged man with HIV.

This chain uses TRBV10-3 with TRBJ1-4; 7 positions match TRBD1. The CDR3 runs to 14 residues. The V gene end was trimmed by 11 bases and the J gene end by 4 bases; junction bases not matched to a gene: 10. The V gene's germline CDR1 is ENHRY and CDR2 SYGVKD. CDR3 nucleotide sequence: TGTGCCGCCTCTGGCAGGGGGGATAATGAAAAACTGTTTTTT. Translated: CAASGRGDNEKLFF.

Only one count was recorded for this clone. This chain uses TRBV6-5 with TRBJ1-2; tentative D call: TRBD1 (5 bases). The V gene's germline CDR1 is MNHEY and CDR2 SVGAGI. This CDR3 contains 14 residues. Trimming took off 2 bases at V and 8 bases at J, with 15 bases between the two ends. CDR3 region: CASSYTTGTWGYTF. The CDR3 region has the DNA TGTGCCAGCAGTTACACCACCGGGACGTGGGGCTACACCTTC.

This chain joins TRBV4-3 and TRBJ1-6; TRBD1 might be the D (5 bases). The V and J ends lost 0 bases and 11 bases respectively, with 17 bases between them. CDR1 and CDR2 from the germline V gene are LGHNA and YSLEER. This CDR3 has 16 residues. CDR3 region: CASSQEYGRAHAPLHF. The CDR3 coding sequence is TGCGCCAGCAGCCAAGAATATGGCAGGGCCCACGCACCCCTCCACTTT.

The chain joins TRBV2 to TRBJ2-2; the D is unclear. Trimming pared 7 bases from V and 4 bases from J, leaving 10 bases between. The CDR3 has 13 residues. The germline CDR1 and CDR2 sequences are SNHLY and FYNNEI. CDR3 protein: CASTLMITGELFF. The CDR3 bases are TGTGCCAGCACTCTTATGATCACCGGGGAGCTGTTTTTT. The variable domain in full, with the rest retrieved from reference TRBV2 and TRBJ2-2, is EPEVTQTPSHQVTQMGQEVILRCVPISNHLYFYWYRQILGQKVEFLVSFYNNEISEKSEIFDDQFSVERPDGSNFTLKIRSTKLEDSAMYFCASTLMITGELFFGEGSRLTVL.

The rearrangement uses TRBV19 and TRBJ2-2, with a possible D match to TRBD1 (5 bases). The CDR3 has 15 residues. The germline V and J ends were trimmed by 4 bases and 0 bases, with 9 bases remaining between them. Germline CDR1 and CDR2: LNHDA and SQIVND (reference sequence). The CDR3, as DNA: TGTGCCAGTAGTAAGGGGCCCGCGAACACCGGGGAGCTGTTTTTT. Its protein product is CASSKGPANTGELFF.

The chain recombines TRBV2 with TRBJ1-1; D gene unclear. The V end lost 10 bases, the J end lost 4 bases, and 19 bases lay between the germline ends. CDR1 and CDR2 from the germline V gene are SNHLY and FYNNEI. There are 14 residues in the CDR3. CDR3 amino acids: CATEVVGSGTEAFF. CDR3 nucleotide sequence: TGTGCCACCGAGGTCGTCGGGTCGGGCACTGAAGCTTTCTTT.

The chain employs TRBV25-1 and TRBJ1-2; TRBD1 might be the D (5 bases). The CDR3 is made up of 15 amino acids. Germline V gives CDR1 MGHDK, CDR2 SYGVNS. Trimming removed 0 bases from V and 5 bases from J, with 13 bases in between. The CDR3: CASSEYDSLLYGYTF. In DNA form, the CDR3 reads TGTGCCAGCAGTGAATACGACAGTCTCCTATATGGCTACACCTTC.

This clone was counted once. The chain joins TRBV13 to TRBJ1-1; tentative D call: TRBD1 (5 bases). Per germline, CDR1 PRHDT and CDR2 FYEKMQ (reference sequence). V lost 4 bases, J lost 5 bases, and 14 bases lay in between. The CDR3 loop spans 14 amino acids. CDR3 amino acids: CASSSRREGTEAFF. In nucleotides, the CDR3 is TGTGCCAGCAGCTCGCGGCGAGAGGGGACTGAAGCTTTCTTT. Looking up the rest from reference TRBV13 and TRBJ1-1 gives the full variable domain: AAGVIQSPRHLIKEKRETATLKCYPIPRHDTVYWYQQGPGQDPQFLISFYEKMQSDKGSIPDRFSAQQFSDYHSELNMSSLELGDSALYFCASSSRREGTEAFFGQGTRLTVV.

This clone has only one observation. The rearrangement uses TRBV27 and TRBJ2-7; the D call may be TRBD1 or TRBD2 (5 bases each). Between the trimmed V and J ends, which lost 6 bases and 0 bases, there was a span of 12 bases. The CDR3 is made up of 14 amino acids. Per germline, CDR1 MNHEY and CDR2 SMNVEV (reference sequence). The CDR3 coding sequence is TGTGCCAGCAGATACTCAGGGAGCTCCTACGAGCAGTACTTC. Amino acid sequence: CASRYSGSSYEQYF.

The chain is built from TRBV7-2 and TRBJ2-1, with 8 nucleotides matching TRBD2. Germline V gene sequence: CDR1 SGHTA, CDR2 FQGNSA. CDR3 length equals 13 residues. J gave up 8 bases and V 5 bases, and 5 bases lay outside the gene matches. CDR3 sequence reads: CASSPRGGDEQFF. Written as DNA, the CDR3 is TGTGCCAGCAGCCCCCGGGGGGGCGATGAGCAGTTCTTC.

The gene calls are TRBV27 and TRBJ2-1; 10 bases line up with TRBD2. Germline-derived CDR1 and CDR2 are MNHEY and SMNVEV (reference sequence). The CDR3 runs 20 residues. Trimming at V came to 5 bases and at J to 0 bases, leaving 16 bases not matched to a gene. This CDR3 is CASSLEGSGGPESSYNEQFF. The CDR3 DNA reads as TGTGCCAGCAGTCTAGAGGGTAGCGGGGGGCCCGAGAGCTCCTACAATGAGCAGTTCTTC.

The V gene is TRBV13, the J gene TRBJ2-7, with D perhaps matching TRBD1 (6 bases). The CDR3 runs to 14 residues. Trimming left V 3 bases short and J 7 bases short, with 16 bases between. Germline V gene sequence: CDR1 PRHDT, CDR2 FYEKMQ (reference sequence). Written as DNA, the CDR3 is TGTGCCAGCAGCTTCCCGCTACAGGGACGGGAGCAGTACTTC. Protein product: CASSFPLQGREQYF.

The rearrangement links TRBV29-1 to TRBJ2-1; 8 nucleotides align to TRBD2. The CDR3 consists of 14 residues. Germline V lookup: CDR1 SQVTM, CDR2 ANQGSEA. V lost 3 bases and J lost 1; bases outside the gene matches: 2. CDR3 residues: CSVDERGSYNEQFF. Written as DNA, the CDR3 is TGCAGCGTTGATGAGCGGGGGTCCTACAATGAGCAGTTCTTC.

The chain links TRBV6-5 to TRBJ2-2; unclear D gene. This CDR3 is 14 amino acids long. V dropped 10 bases and J dropped 0 bases, with 12 bases sitting between them. Germline lookup yields CDR1 MNHEY and CDR2 SVGAGI. CDR3 DNA sequence: TGTGCCACCCGGGCGGCCGCGAACACCGGGGAGCTGTTTTTT. Protein: CATRAAANTGELFF.

The chain couples TRBV9 to TRBJ2-7; no firm D call. The CDR3 sequence is 14 residues long. CDR1 and CDR2 from the germline V gene are SGDLS and YYNGEE. V was trimmed by 2 bases and J by 3 bases, leaving 12 bases between them. The CDR3 DNA is TGTGCCAGCAGCGTCGGCAGTAGCTACTACGAGCAGTACTTC. Its translation: CASSVGSSYYEQYF.

The chain has TRBV7-2 and TRBJ2-1, with a possible D match to TRBD2 (6 bases). Germline V gene data show CDR1 as SGHTA and CDR2 as FQGNSA. The CDR3 sequence is 15 residues long. V gave up 4 bases and J gave up 5 bases, with 15 bases separating them. The CDR3 protein is CASSSGVVGHNEQFF. The CDR3 bases are TGTGCCAGCAGCTCGGGAGTTGTGGGCCACAATGAGCAGTTCTTC.

In its sample, this clone was seen once. CDR3 protein: CASSKREGWPQHF. The CDR3 DNA is TGTGCCAGCAGTAAAAGGGAGGGGTGGCCCCAGCATTTT. The chain joins TRBV6-6 to TRBJ1-5; tentative D call: TRBD1 (5 bases). The germline V and J ends were trimmed by 5 bases and 9 bases, with 14 bases remaining between them. The CDR3 length is 13 residues. Germline assignment: CDR1 MNHNY and CDR2 SVGAGI (reference sequence).

The chain recombines TRBV14 with TRBJ2-1; 14 bases map to TRBD2. CDR1 is SGHDN and CDR2 is FVKESK in the germline V gene. The CDR3 spans 20 residues. J lost 1 base, V lost 2 bases, and 10 bases had no gene match. CDR3 amino acids: CASSQYPRLAGGISYNEQFF. Written as DNA, the CDR3 is TGTGCCAGCAGCCAATACCCACGACTAGCGGGGGGGATATCCTACAATGAGCAGTTCTTC. The full variable domain, in which reference TRBV14 and TRBJ2-1 provide the parts outside the CDR3, is EAGVTQFPSHSVIEKGQTVTLRCDPISGHDNLYWYRRVMGKEIKFLLHFVKESKQDESGMPNNRFLAERTGGTYSTLKVQPAELEDSGVYFCASSQYPRLAGGISYNEQFFGPGTRLTVL.

J is TRBJ1-1 and V is TRBV7-9; no definite D call. The V end was cut by 1 base, the J end by 0 bases, with 6 bases between. The CDR3 consists of 14 residues. Per germline, CDR1 SEHNR and CDR2 FQNEAQ (reference sequence). CDR3 sequence (DNA): TGTGCCAGCAGCTTAGTTGGGGTGAACACTGAAGCTTTCTTT. Translating gives CASSLVGVNTEAFF. Looking up the rest from reference TRBV7-9 and TRBJ1-1 gives the full variable domain: DTGVSQNPRHKITKRGQNVTFRCDPISEHNRLYWYRQTLGQGPEFLTYFQNEAQLEKSRLLSDRFSAERPKGSFSTLEIQRTEQGDSAMYLCASSLVGVNTEAFFGQGTRLTVV.

The rearrangement uses TRBV5-1 and TRBJ2-7; no firm D call. The ends were cut back, 0 bases at V and 5 bases at J, with 6 bases in the middle. This CDR3 has 12 amino acids. Germline V gene lookup returns CDR1 SGHRS and CDR2 YFSETQ. CDR3: CASSLVPDEQYF. The CDR3 DNA follows: TGCGCCAGCAGCTTGGTTCCCGACGAGCAGTACTTC.